Listed below are T cell receptor beta chains from one sample, sequenced in a study of cytomegalovirus exposure and HLA in healthy donors. Measured with immunoSEQ multiplex PCR; TCRdb has only the in-frame clones, and not every one. The table shows approximately 150,000 clones, with 75% to 85% occurring only once. The sample consisted of PBMCs. These receptors originate from a male donor in good health and CMV-seropositive. Both conserved end residues are part of each CDR3. D genes are given only for firm matches. Clone size is not always given. Where it is, it says once, few, many or a class for expanded clones.

V gene: TRBV30
J gene: TRBJ2-1
clone size: .
D gene: .
CDR3 DNA: TGTGCCTGGAGTGTAGAGGTCTACAATGAGCAGTTCTTC
CDR3 protein: CAWSVEVYNEQFF

V gene: TRBV5-5
J gene: TRBJ2-5
clone size: .
D gene: .
CDR3 DNA: TGTGCCAGCAGCTTGGTTCCGGGGGAGACCCAGTACTTC
CDR3 protein: CASSLVPGETQYF

V gene: TRBV2
J gene: TRBJ1-1
clone size: .
D gene: .
CDR3 DNA: TGTGCCAGCAGGGGGTACACAGGGCTGAGTTCGGCTTTCTTT
CDR3 protein: CASRGYTGLSSAFF

V gene: TRBV4-1
J gene: TRBJ2-5
clone size: .
D gene: TRBD2
CDR3 DNA: TGCGCCAGCAGCCAGTCCTCCCCTACTAGCGGGCAAGAGACCCAGTACTTC
CDR3 protein: CASSQSSPTSGQETQYF

V gene: TRBV30
J gene: TRBJ1-1
clone size: .
D gene: TRBD1
CDR3 DNA: TGTGCCTGGATTATTGACAGGGGGCAGAAAGCTTTCTTT
CDR3 protein: CAWIIDRGQKAFF

V gene: TRBV5-6
J gene: TRBJ2-5
clone size: .
D gene: .
CDR3 DNA: TGTGCCAGCAACCTGCTTGGGCTGGCCGAAGAGACCCAGTACTTC
CDR3 protein: CASNLLGLAEETQYF

V gene: TRBV6-5
J gene: TRBJ1-5
clone size: .
D gene: .
CDR3 DNA: TGTGCCAGCACGTTACAGGATAGCAATCAGCCCCAGCATTTT
CDR3 protein: CASTLQDSNQPQHF

V gene: TRBV27
J gene: TRBJ1-4
clone size: .
D gene: .
CDR3 DNA: TGTGCCAGCGGGCAACAGGGCGTCACTAATGAAAAACTGTTTTTT
CDR3 protein: CASGQQGVTNEKLFF

V gene: TRBV29-1
J gene: TRBJ2-7
clone size: .
D gene: .
CDR3 DNA: TGCAGCGCTGCACAGGGCCTATACGAGCAGTACTTC
CDR3 protein: CSAAQGLYEQYF

V gene: TRBV30
J gene: TRBJ1-2
clone size: .
D gene: .
CDR3 DNA: TGTGCCTGGACAGGTCGTCGTTCCTATGGCTACACCTTC
CDR3 protein: CAWTGRRSYGYTF

V gene: TRBV19
J gene: TRBJ2-2
clone size: .
D gene: .
CDR3 DNA: TGTGCCAGTACCGCGAACACCGGGGAGCTGTTTTTT
CDR3 protein: CASTANTGELFF

V gene: TRBV5-5
J gene: TRBJ2-2
clone size: .
D gene: TRBD2
CDR3 DNA: TGTGCCAGTTCTAGCGGGGGGGCTATCGGGGAGCTGTTTTTT
CDR3 protein: CASSSGGAIGELFF

V gene: TRBV4-1
J gene: TRBJ2-3
clone size: once
D gene: .
CDR3 DNA: TGCGCCAGCAGCCAAGGTGGGCTAGCACACGCTACGCAGTATTTT
CDR3 protein: CASSQGGLAHATQYF

V gene: TRBV30
J gene: TRBJ1-6
clone size: .
D gene: .
CDR3 DNA: TGTGCCTTCCGGACGGGATATAATTCACCCCTCCACTTT
CDR3 protein: CAFRTGYNSPLHF

V gene: TRBV28
J gene: TRBJ1-1
clone size: .
D gene: TRBD1
CDR3 DNA: TGTGCCAGCAGTCATGACAGGGAAGTGAACACTGAAGCTTTCTTT
CDR3 protein: CASSHDREVNTEAFF

V gene: TRBV29-1
J gene: TRBJ1-2
clone size: .
D gene: .
CDR3 DNA: TGCAGCGTTGAATATCAGGGAGGGGGTGGCTACACCTTC
CDR3 protein: CSVEYQGGGGYTF

V gene: TRBV19
J gene: TRBJ2-5
clone size: .
D gene: .
CDR3 DNA: TGTGCCAGTAGTATAGGGGGGGTGGCCCGCCGCCAAGAGACCCAGTACTTC
CDR3 protein: CASSIGGVARRQETQYF

V gene: TRBV7-6
J gene: TRBJ2-1
clone size: .
D gene: TRBD2
CDR3 DNA: TGTGCCAGCAGCTTAACCCTAGCGGGGGGGCCGGGTGAGCAGTTCTTC
CDR3 protein: CASSLTLAGGPGEQFF